These T cell receptor beta chains were read from a single sample in a study of blood T cell repertoires in COVID-19. TCRdb keeps only in-frame clones here, not all; method: immunoSEQ multiplex PCR. This table has about 380,000 clones, roughly 84% appearing once. The sequencing input was PBMCs or T cells enriched from blood (not recorded which). These receptors came from a woman in her twenties or thirties who had recovered from COVID-19. The CDR3 runs from the conserved cysteine through the conserved F or W. A D gene is named only where the DNA matches it firmly.

cdr3_length: 18; j_call: TRBJ1-5; d_call: TRBD1; v_call: TRBV2; cdr3_aa: CASSVTGGLYYSNQPQHF
cdr3_length: 15; j_call: TRBJ1-1; d_call: -; v_call: TRBV5-4; cdr3_aa: CASSLTREMNTEAFF
cdr3_length: 15; j_call: TRBJ2-3; d_call: TRBD2; v_call: TRBV7-2; cdr3_aa: CASSFRSSGTDTQYF
cdr3_length: 13; j_call: TRBJ1-2; d_call: -; v_call: TRBV9; cdr3_aa: CASSVAGYYGYTF
cdr3_length: 15; j_call: TRBJ1-2; d_call: TRBD1; v_call: TRBV7-6; cdr3_aa: CASSSSGGRYYGYTF
cdr3_length: 13; j_call: TRBJ1-2; d_call: -; v_call: TRBV28; cdr3_aa: CASSNRPPGGYTF
cdr3_length: 14; j_call: TRBJ1-2; d_call: -; v_call: TRBV5-1; cdr3_aa: CASSLAGGRDGYTF
cdr3_length: 15; j_call: TRBJ2-7; d_call: -; v_call: TRBV28; cdr3_aa: CASISRPGPTHEQYF
cdr3_length: 13; j_call: TRBJ2-7; d_call: -; v_call: TRBV15; cdr3_aa: CATSRDPAGEQYF
cdr3_length: 13; j_call: TRBJ2-7; d_call: -; v_call: TRBV27; cdr3_aa: CASSLGTAYEQYF
cdr3_length: 14; j_call: TRBJ2-2; d_call: -; v_call: TRBV6-5; cdr3_aa: CASSHPDITGELFF
cdr3_length: 14; j_call: TRBJ1-1; d_call: -; v_call: TRBV19; cdr3_aa: CASSVTVMNTEAFF
cdr3_length: 15; j_call: TRBJ1-1; d_call: -; v_call: TRBV15; cdr3_aa: CATSRVEAGQVEAFF
cdr3_length: 16; j_call: TRBJ1-1; d_call: -; v_call: TRBV7-3; cdr3_aa: CASSLMEIRANTEAFF
cdr3_length: 12; j_call: TRBJ2-7; d_call: -; v_call: TRBV7-8; cdr3_aa: CASSVQGHEQYF
cdr3_length: 15; j_call: TRBJ1-4; d_call: -; v_call: TRBV5-1; cdr3_aa: CASSLISGATEKLFF
cdr3_length: 16; j_call: TRBJ2-1; d_call: TRBD2; v_call: TRBV5-1; cdr3_aa: CASSLGTSGGADEQFF
cdr3_length: 15; j_call: TRBJ1-3; d_call: -; v_call: TRBV21-1; cdr3_aa: CASSNHRGTGNTIYF
cdr3_length: 14; j_call: TRBJ2-7; d_call: -; v_call: TRBV11-2; cdr3_aa: CASSLGLNSYEQYF
cdr3_length: 15; j_call: TRBJ1-3; d_call: -; v_call: TRBV3-1/TRBV3-2; cdr3_aa: CASSLGTRSGNTIYF
cdr3_length: 15; j_call: TRBJ1-4; d_call: TRBD1; v_call: TRBV3-1/TRBV3-2; cdr3_aa: CASSWKTGGYEKLFF
cdr3_length: 23; j_call: TRBJ2-2; d_call: TRBD2; v_call: TRBV28; cdr3_aa: CASCLRGGRASGSIPPNTGELFF
cdr3_length: 14; j_call: TRBJ1-1; d_call: -; v_call: TRBV19; cdr3_aa: CASSMQGTRAEAFF
cdr3_length: 13; j_call: TRBJ1-1; d_call: -; v_call: TRBV27; cdr3_aa: CASSSREGTEAFF
cdr3_length: 15; j_call: TRBJ1-4; d_call: TRBD1; v_call: TRBV4-1; cdr3_aa: CASSQVGQGNEKLFF
cdr3_length: 14; j_call: TRBJ1-1; d_call: -; v_call: TRBV19; cdr3_aa: CASSIGGRYTEAFF
cdr3_length: 16; j_call: TRBJ1-2; d_call: TRBD1; v_call: TRBV7-2; cdr3_aa: CASSLSPGTGVQGYTF
cdr3_length: 15; j_call: TRBJ2-1; d_call: -; v_call: TRBV5-6; cdr3_aa: CASSLGPSSYNEQFF
cdr3_length: 13; j_call: TRBJ1-2; d_call: -; v_call: TRBV5-1; cdr3_aa: CASSTELNYGYTF
cdr3_length: 18; j_call: TRBJ2-1; d_call: TRBD2; v_call: TRBV24-1; cdr3_aa: CATSDSMGLAGVWNEQFF
cdr3_length: 14; j_call: TRBJ2-7; d_call: -; v_call: TRBV5-6; cdr3_aa: CASSATGLIYEQYF
cdr3_length: 16; j_call: TRBJ1-1; d_call: -; v_call: TRBV5-6; cdr3_aa: CASSLTPGGTNTEAFF
cdr3_length: 14; j_call: TRBJ2-7; d_call: TRBD2; v_call: TRBV2; cdr3_aa: CASRAGRLTYEQYF
cdr3_length: 12; j_call: TRBJ2-1; d_call: -; v_call: TRBV5-4; cdr3_aa: CASRSSENEQFF